This T cell receptor (beta chain) originates from a study of PD-L1 blockade in urothelial cancer. Indicated time point: peripheral blood 6 weeks after treatment start. V was pared by 1 base and J by 5 bases, with 9 bases between. CDR1 is SGHDT and CDR2 is YYEEEE in the germline V gene. The CDR3 spans 13 residues. Method: immunoSEQ multiplex PCR; TCRdb's copy keeps in-frame clones and lacks some. The table lists nearly 50,000 clones, approximately 85% of them singletons. This sequence originates from a man aged 45 to 65 with urothelial cancer. The input for sequencing was PBMCs, taken around atezolizumab (anti-PD-L1) treatment. The V and J genes are TRBV5-6 and TRBJ1-2, with a possible D match to TRBD1 (6 bases). The CDR3 reads CASSLQGTYGYTF. Here the CDR3 DNA reads TGTGCCAGCAGCTTGCAGGGGACGTATGGCTACACCTTC.